The 30 T cell receptor beta chains below all came from one sample that was sequenced in a study of T cells in Graves' hyperthyroidism and ophthalmopathy. What was amplified from RNA transcripts were TCR beta CDR3 regions. The HTBI primer set was used in a first-round RT-PCR of the TCR CDR3. TCRdb called the multiplex PCR reads again in MiXCR, with one record for every CDR3 protein. The table lists approximately 400,000 distinct CDR3 sequences, 15% to 20% of them singletons. The sequencing input was blood. All receptors derive from a woman aged 18-29 years with Graves' hyperthyroidism.

This clonotype showed up many times. The V and J genes are TRBV28 and TRBJ2-5, with 7 nucleotides matching TRBD2. Germline V gives CDR1 MDHEN, CDR2 SYDVKM. The CDR3 is made up of 16 amino acids. The J segment lost 1 base and the V segment lost 3 bases, leaving 8 bases of the junction unmatched. The CDR3 loop is CASSFWGGGVQETQYF. The CDR3 coding sequence is TGTGCCAGCAGTTTTTGGGGGGGGGGAGTCCAAGAGACCCAGTACTTC.

This clonotype was counted many times. The chain uses TRBV29-1 and TRBJ2-7; D perhaps matches TRBD2 (5 bases). The CDR3 length is 13 residues. V lost 7 bases and J lost 3, with 16 bases in between. Germline V gene data show CDR1 as SQVTM and CDR2 as ANQGSEA. The DNA for the CDR3 is TGCAGCGGGACCACCGAGGGATACTACGAGCAGTACTTC. It codes for CSGTTEGYYEQYF.

Many counts were recorded for this clonotype. V gene TRBV28 combines with J gene TRBJ1-2; D gene unclear. Between the trimmed V and J ends, which lost 4 bases and 4 bases, there was a span of 16 bases. The CDR3 loop spans 15 amino acids. CDR1 MDHEN and CDR2 SYDVKM come from the germline V gene. The CDR3 nucleotides are TGTGCCAGCAGTTCGTACCGGATCCCTTTCTATGGCTACACCTTC. This sequence encodes CASSSYRIPFYGYTF.

This clonotype was counted ten times or more. J is TRBJ1-5 and V is TRBV5-5, with D possibly matching TRBD1 (5 bases). Germline values: CDR1 SGHKS, CDR2 YYEKEE (reference sequence). The CDR3 sequence is 16 residues long. Deletions cut 0 bases from V and 5 bases from J, with 15 bases between. The CDR3 nucleotides are TGTGCCAGCAGCTTGGTGGGGACTTCCTGGGATCAGCCCCAGCATTTT. Encoded protein: CASSLVGTSWDQPQHF.

This clonotype was detected ten times or more. The CDR3 DNA reads as TGTGCCAGCAGTTCACGGCCAATCAACACTGAAGCTTTCTTT. It specifies CASSSRPINTEAFF. The J gene is TRBJ1-1, the V gene TRBV12-3 or TRBV12-4; D unclear. This CDR3 has 14 amino acids. Trimming removed 4 bases at V and 2 bases at J, with 11 bases between.

This clonotype was seen many times. The chain is built from TRBV7-3 and TRBJ2-5, with TRBD1 matching 7 bases. Germline V gene sequence: CDR1 SGHTA, CDR2 FQGTGA. V lost 1 base, J lost 1 base, and 3 bases stayed unmatched. CDR3 length: 15 residues. This CDR3 reads CASSLRGQTQETQYF. The CDR3 DNA is TGTGCCAGCAGCTTAAGGGGACAGACCCAAGAGACCCAGTACTTC.

As for this clonotype: This sequence may be a read error, since a much larger clone differs from it by one base. The chain employs TRBV6-5 and TRBJ1-3; no definite D call. Germline lookup yields CDR1 MNHEY and CDR2 SVGAGI. The CDR3 runs to 16 residues. V dropped 0 bases and J dropped 6 bases, with 15 bases sitting between them. The CDR3 sequence: CASSYSIGNGVNTIYF. The CDR3 DNA is TGTGCCAGCAGTTACTCGATCGGGAATGGAGTAAACACCATATATTTT.

This clonotype showed up many times. The chain links TRBV29-1 to TRBJ2-7; D not resolved. Germline loops: CDR1 SQVTM, CDR2 ANQGSEA. Trimming took off 5 bases at V and 2 bases at J, with 7 bases between the two ends. This CDR3 has 11 residues. The chain's CDR3 is CSVRATYEQYF. CDR3 in DNA: TGCAGCGTTAGGGCCACCTACGAGCAGTACTTC.

A single count supports this clonotype. Since a much larger clone is just one base distant, this may be a read error. The V gene is TRBV6-5, the J gene TRBJ2-6, with a possible D match to TRBD1 (5 bases). The CDR3 has 15 amino acids. Germline V gene sequence: CDR1 MNHEY, CDR2 SVGAGI. The CDR3 reads CASSYSGAGANVLAF. The CDR3 nucleotides are TGTGCCAGCAGTTACTCAGGGGCTGGGGCCAACGTCCTGGCTTTC.

This clonotype was counted ten times or more. The gene calls are TRBV7-8 and TRBJ2-5; D not certain. Germline V gene lookup returns CDR1 SGHVS and CDR2 FQNEAQ. V was cut by 6 bases and J by 4 bases, with 9 bases left in between. The CDR3 spans 12 residues. The CDR3 protein is CASRTGAETQYF. The DNA for the CDR3 is TGTGCCAGCAGGACCGGAGCAGAGACCCAGTACTTC. Full variable domain (remainder filled in from reference TRBV7-8 and TRBJ2-5): GAGVSQSPRYKVAKRGQDVALRCDPISGHVSLFWYQQALGQGPEFLTYFQNEAQLDKSGLPSDRFFAERPEGSVSTLKIQRTQQEDSAVYLCASRTGAETQYFGPGTRLLVL.

As for this clonotype: A much larger clone lies one base from this, so it may be a read error. The chain uses TRBV2 and TRBJ2-5; the D gene is possibly TRBD2 (5 bases). The germline V gene encodes CDR1 SNHLY and CDR2 FYNNEI. This CDR3 is 12 amino acids long. The DNA for the CDR3 is TGCAGCGGTGGGCCGATAGAAGAGACCCAGTACTTC. The encoded protein is CSGGPIEETQYF.

Many counts were recorded for this clonotype. The rearrangement links TRBV6-5 to TRBJ2-7; D may match TRBD1 or TRBD2 (5 bases each). Trimming removed 6 bases at V and 6 bases at J, with 12 bases between. The CDR3 loop spans 12 amino acids. Germline V gives CDR1 MNHEY, CDR2 SVGAGI. The CDR3 coding sequence is TGTGCCAGCAGGCAGGGACGAGTCGAGCAGTACTTC. This sequence encodes CASRQGRVEQYF.

The table lists this clonotype with many counts. V and J are TRBV20-1 and TRBJ1-3, with D perhaps matching TRBD1 (5 bases). Trimming pared 3 bases from V and 2 bases from J, leaving 11 bases between. Per germline, CDR1 DFQATT and CDR2 SNEGSKA (reference sequence). This CDR3 spans 14 amino acids. This chain's CDR3 is CSASALGAGNTIYF. In nucleotides, the CDR3 is TGCAGTGCTAGCGCCTTGGGGGCTGGAAACACCATATATTTT.

V is TRBV11-2 and J is TRBJ1-1; D unclear. CDR1 SGHAT and CDR2 FQNNGV come from the germline V gene. The CDR3 is 13 residues long. V was clipped by 0 bases and J by 8 bases, with 10 bases between them. The CDR3 here is CASSLDLGVEAFF. The CDR3 bases are TGTGCCAGCAGCTTAGATCTGGGAGTAGAAGCTTTCTTT.

The genes are TRBV5-5 and TRBJ2-5, with TRBD2 identical over 9 bases. Germline V gene lookup returns CDR1 SGHKS and CDR2 YYEKEE (reference sequence). V trimming: 6 bases; J trimming: 9 bases; junction bases outside the gene matches: 18. This CDR3 comprises 16 residues. The CDR3 region has the DNA TGTGCCAGCACCTTCTTGCTAGCGGGGCTCGGGGAGGCCCAGTACTTC. Amino acid sequence: CASTFLLAGLGEAQYF.

In DNA, the CDR3 is TGTGCCAGCAGTGAAGAGGGGGATTTAGCCAAAAACATTCAGTACTTC. Its protein is CASSEEGDLAKNIQYF. The chain employs TRBV2 and TRBJ2-4, with D perhaps TRBD1 (6 bases). The CDR3 contains 16 residues. Germline CDR1 is SNHLY and CDR2 is FYNNEI. Trimming left V 1 base short and J 0 bases short, with 10 bases between.

This chain connects TRBV6-5 to TRBJ1-2, with D possibly being TRBD1 (6 bases). This CDR3 contains 13 residues. Germline V gives CDR1 MNHEY, CDR2 SVGAGI. Trimming took off 4 bases at V and 10 bases at J, with 16 bases between the two ends. In nucleotides, the CDR3 is TGTGCCAGCAGTTCACAGGGTCTCCGGGACTACACCTTC. This sequence encodes CASSSQGLRDYTF.

The sample holds many counts of this clonotype. The chain combines TRBV12-3 or TRBV12-4 with TRBJ2-7, with D perhaps assigned TRBD1 or TRBD2 (5 bases each). Trimming took 4 bases from V and 6 from J, leaving 7 bases between them. The CDR3 is made up of 11 amino acids. The CDR3 nucleotides read TGTGCCAGCAGTTCGAGGGGCGAGCAGTACTTC. It encodes CASSSRGEQYF.

This clonotype was observed at least ten times. This chain uses TRBV3-1 with TRBJ2-7, with D possibly matching TRBD2 (5 bases). Germline loops: CDR1 LGHDT, CDR2 YNNKEL (reference sequence). V was shortened by 3 bases and J by 2 bases, with 14 bases between the two germline ends. This CDR3 is 15 amino acids long. The CDR3 nucleotides read TGTGCCAGCAGCCACCCAGGAGGCGTCACCTACGAGCAGTACTTC. Translation gives CASSHPGGVTYEQYF.

This clonotype has just a few counts. The conserved closing phenylalanine or tryptophan is absent in this CDR3, likely reflecting a read error. V usage is TRBV11-2 and J usage is TRBJ1-2; D uncertain. The germline gives CDR1 SGHAT, CDR2 FQNNGV. CDR3 length: 14 residues. The V and J ends lost 0 bases and 4 bases respectively, with 9 bases between them. This chain's CDR3 is CASSLDRPGYGYTL. The CDR3, as DNA: TGTGCCAGCAGCTTAGATCGTCCTGGCTATGGCTACACCCTC.

This clonotype appeared many times. The V call is TRBV11-2, the J call TRBJ2-2, with TRBD1 matching over 9 bases. Germline CDR1 is SGHAT and CDR2 is FQNNGV. Trimming took 5 bases from V and 5 from J; bases not matched to a gene: 9. There are 16 residues in the CDR3. The chain's CDR3 is CASSKSPQGATGELFF. The CDR3 nucleotides read TGTGCCAGCAGCAAAAGCCCACAGGGGGCTACCGGGGAGCTGTTTTTT.

This clonotype was counted ten times or more. V gene TRBV12-5 combines with J gene TRBJ1-2, with 7 nucleotides matching TRBD1. The V segment lost 0 bases and the J segment 4 bases; nucleotides outside the gene matches: 8. This CDR3 comprises 16 residues. Germline V gives CDR1 LGHNT, CDR2 FRNRAP. CDR3 amino acids: CASGLVVTGEIYGYTF. The CDR3 DNA reads as TGTGCTAGTGGTTTGGTAGTAACAGGGGAGATCTATGGCTACACCTTC. Based on the CDR3 plus reference TRBV12-5 and TRBJ1-2, the full variable domain is DARVTQTPRHKVTEMGQEVTMRCQPILGHNTVFWYRQTMMQGLELLAYFRNRAPLDDSGMPKDRFSAEMPDATLATLKIQPSEPRDSAVYFCASGLVVTGEIYGYTFGSGTRLTVV.

The gene calls are TRBV30 and TRBJ1-2, with a tentative D call TRBD1 (5 bases). In germline, CDR1 is GTSNPN, CDR2 SVGIG (reference sequence). The CDR3 contains 15 residues. Trimming removed 0 bases at V and 3 bases at J, with 14 bases between. In nucleotides, the CDR3 is TGTGCCTGGAGTGTAGATCCGGGGACGGACTATGGCTACACCTTC. Translation: CAWSVDPGTDYGYTF.

This clonotype was counted between two and nine times. This sequence joins TRBV7-9 and TRBJ2-2, with 10 positions matching TRBD2. The V segment lost 5 bases and the J segment 7 bases; nucleotides outside the gene matches: 10. This CDR3 is 16 amino acids long. Looked up from germline, CDR1 is SEHNR and CDR2 is FQNEAQ (reference sequence). DNA for the CDR3: TGTGCCAGCAGCGCAGCGGGGGGGCTGAAGATCGGGGAGCTGTTTTTT. This sequence encodes CASSAAGGLKIGELFF.

There are many counts of this clonotype. One end of the junction is discordant with germline, which a read error may explain. The chain links TRBV6-1 to TRBJ2-2, with TRBD1 identical over 8 bases. Germline V gene sequence: CDR1 MNHNS, CDR2 SASEGT. This CDR3 is built from 15 residues. The chain's CDR3 is CASREETGDTGELFF. CDR3 in DNA: TGTGCCAGCAGAGAAGAGACAGGGGACACCGGGGAGCTGTTTTTT.

Ten or more counts support this clonotype. V gene TRBV19 combines with J gene TRBJ2-2, with 8 bases lining up with TRBD1. The CDR3 is 12 amino acids. V trimming: 6 bases; J trimming: 6 bases; junction bases outside the gene matches: 0. Germline lookup yields CDR1 LNHDA and CDR2 SQIVND (reference sequence). CDR3: CASRTGAGELFF. The CDR3 bases are TGTGCCAGTAGGACAGGGGCCGGGGAGCTGTTTTTT.

CDR3 nucleotide sequence: TGCGCCAGCAGCTTGGGCAGGGGGATTAATTCACCCCTCCACTTT. Protein: CASSLGRGINSPLHF. This chain uses TRBV5-1 with TRBJ1-6; 7 nucleotides match TRBD1. J gave up 6 bases and V 0 bases, and 3 bases lay outside the gene matches. Germline V gives CDR1 SGHRS, CDR2 YFSETQ. CDR3 length: 15 amino acids.

The gene calls are TRBV4-1 and TRBJ1-2; tentatively, D is TRBD1 (5 bases). Germline V lookup: CDR1 MGHRA, CDR2 YSYEKL. V was shortened by 4 bases and J by 6 bases, with 18 bases between the two germline ends. The CDR3 sequence is 15 residues long. CDR3 protein: CASSPYPARVDGYTF. CDR3 DNA sequence: TGCGCCAGCAGCCCCTACCCGGCCAGGGTGGATGGCTACACCTTC.

This clonotype came up many times. J is TRBJ2-7 and V is TRBV7-3, with 12 bases lining up with TRBD2. The germline gives CDR1 SGHTA, CDR2 FQGTGA. The CDR3 consists of 15 residues. The V segment lost 6 bases and the J segment 0 bases; nucleotides outside the gene matches: 3. CDR3 sequence (DNA): TGTGCCAGCAGTCGACTAGCGGGGGCCTCCTACGAGCAGTACTTC. Its protein is CASSRLAGASYEQYF.

This clonotype was recorded at least ten times. The gene calls are TRBV20-1 and TRBJ2-2, with D perhaps matching TRBD2 (5 bases). This CDR3 region has 13 residues. Germline V lookup: CDR1 DFQATT, CDR2 SNEGSKA (reference sequence). Trimming pared 5 bases from V and 8 bases from J, leaving 15 bases between. The CDR3 region has the DNA TGCAGTGCTGCTTACGGGGTCGGAGGGGAGCTGTTTTTT. Translated: CSAAYGVGGELFF.